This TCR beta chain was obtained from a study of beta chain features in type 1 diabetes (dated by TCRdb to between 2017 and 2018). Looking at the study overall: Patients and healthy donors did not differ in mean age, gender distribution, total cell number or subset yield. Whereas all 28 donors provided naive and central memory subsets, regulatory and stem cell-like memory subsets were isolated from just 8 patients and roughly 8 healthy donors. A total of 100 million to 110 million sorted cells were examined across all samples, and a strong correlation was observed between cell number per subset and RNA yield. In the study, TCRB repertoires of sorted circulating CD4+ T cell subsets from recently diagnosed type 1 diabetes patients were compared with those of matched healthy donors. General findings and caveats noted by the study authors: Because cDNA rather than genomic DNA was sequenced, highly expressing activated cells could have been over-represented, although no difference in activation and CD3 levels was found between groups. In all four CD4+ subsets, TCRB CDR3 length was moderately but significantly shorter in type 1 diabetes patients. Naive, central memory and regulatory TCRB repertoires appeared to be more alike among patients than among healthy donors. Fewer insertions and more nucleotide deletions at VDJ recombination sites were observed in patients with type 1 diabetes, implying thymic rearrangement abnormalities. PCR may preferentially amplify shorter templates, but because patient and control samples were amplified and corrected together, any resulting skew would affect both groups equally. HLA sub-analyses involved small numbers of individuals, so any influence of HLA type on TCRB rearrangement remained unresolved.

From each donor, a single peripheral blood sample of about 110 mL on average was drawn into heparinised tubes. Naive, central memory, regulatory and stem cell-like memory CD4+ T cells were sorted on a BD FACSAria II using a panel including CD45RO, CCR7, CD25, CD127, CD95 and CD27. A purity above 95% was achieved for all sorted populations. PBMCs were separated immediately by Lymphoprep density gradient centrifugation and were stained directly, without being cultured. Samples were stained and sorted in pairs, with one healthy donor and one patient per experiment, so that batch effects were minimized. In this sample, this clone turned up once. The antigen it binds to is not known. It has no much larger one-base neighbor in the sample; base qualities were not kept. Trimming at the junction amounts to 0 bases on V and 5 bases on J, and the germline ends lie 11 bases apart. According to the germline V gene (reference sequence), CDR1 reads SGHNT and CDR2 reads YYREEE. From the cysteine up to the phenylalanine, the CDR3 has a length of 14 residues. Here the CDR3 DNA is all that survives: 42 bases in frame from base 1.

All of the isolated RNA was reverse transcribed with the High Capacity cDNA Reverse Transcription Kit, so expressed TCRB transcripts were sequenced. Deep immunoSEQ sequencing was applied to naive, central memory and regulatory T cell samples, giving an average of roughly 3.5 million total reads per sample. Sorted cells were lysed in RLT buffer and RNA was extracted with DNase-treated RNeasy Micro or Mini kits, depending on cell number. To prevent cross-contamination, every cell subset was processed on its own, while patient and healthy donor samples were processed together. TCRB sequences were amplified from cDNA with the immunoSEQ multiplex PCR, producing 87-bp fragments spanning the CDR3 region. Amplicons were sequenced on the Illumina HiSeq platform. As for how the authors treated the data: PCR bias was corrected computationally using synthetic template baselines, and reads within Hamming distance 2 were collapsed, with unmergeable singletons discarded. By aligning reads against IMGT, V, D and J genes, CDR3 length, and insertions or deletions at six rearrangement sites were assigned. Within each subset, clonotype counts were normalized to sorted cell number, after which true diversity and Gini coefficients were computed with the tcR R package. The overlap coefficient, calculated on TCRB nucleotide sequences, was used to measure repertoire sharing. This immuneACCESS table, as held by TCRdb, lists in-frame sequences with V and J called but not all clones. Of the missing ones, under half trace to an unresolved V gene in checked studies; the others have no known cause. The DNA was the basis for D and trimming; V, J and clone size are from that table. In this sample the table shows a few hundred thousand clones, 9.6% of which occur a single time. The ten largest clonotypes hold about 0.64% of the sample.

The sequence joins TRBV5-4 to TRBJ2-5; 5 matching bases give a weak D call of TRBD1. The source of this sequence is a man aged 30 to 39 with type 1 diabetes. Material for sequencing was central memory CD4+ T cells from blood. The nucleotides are TGTGCCAGCAGCTTGGGAGGCAGGGTGGAGACCCAGTACTTC. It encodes CASSLGGRVETQYF.